A selection of T cell receptor beta chains follows, all from one sample in a study of OX40 agonist ivuxolimab in advanced cancers. Clones were read by immunoSEQ multiplex PCR, and TCRdb kept only the in-frame ones, dropping some. The data contain some 75,000 clones, 65% to 90% of them seen just once; the ten biggest clones take up around 3.2%. The specimen was CD4+ or CD8+ T cells sorted from blood, collected in a trial of the OX40 agonist ivuxolimab. Receptors were obtained from an adult with an advanced solid tumor such as melanoma, head and neck, liver or kidney cancer. CDR3s include the opening cysteine and the closing phenylalanine or tryptophan. D genes are given only for firm matches. Clone sizes are given selectively: once, few, many, or a class where the clone is expanded.

j_gene: TRBJ2-1; len: 13; v_gene: TRBV6-5; d_gene: NA; abundance: NA; CDR3nt: TGTGCCAGCAAAGCGAGAGGCTACAATGAGCAGTTCTTC; CDR3aa: CASKARGYNEQFF
j_gene: TRBJ1-1; len: 14; v_gene: TRBV5-4; d_gene: TRBD1; abundance: NA; CDR3nt: TGTGCCAGCAGTTACAGGGGGCAAGGCACTGAAGCTTTCTTT; CDR3aa: CASSYRGQGTEAFF
j_gene: TRBJ1-5; len: 13; v_gene: TRBV6-5; d_gene: NA; abundance: NA; CDR3nt: TGTGCCAGCAGTTACTCCAAGGATCAGCCCCAGCATTTT; CDR3aa: CASSYSKDQPQHF
j_gene: TRBJ1-2; len: 14; v_gene: TRBV30; d_gene: NA; abundance: once; CDR3nt: TGTGCCTGGAGTGCCCCTATTAGGATTGAGGGCTACACCTTC; CDR3aa: CAWSAPIRIEGYTF
j_gene: TRBJ2-7; len: 14; v_gene: TRBV27; d_gene: TRBD1; abundance: NA; CDR3nt: TGTGCCAGCGGCCGGGACAGGGGACCGGGCGAGCAGTACTTC; CDR3aa: CASGRDRGPGEQYF
j_gene: TRBJ2-5; len: 15; v_gene: TRBV28; d_gene: NA; abundance: NA; CDR3nt: TGTGCCAGCACCTTAACGGGGGCAGGGAAAAAGACCCAGTACTTC; CDR3aa: CASTLTGAGKKTQYF
j_gene: TRBJ1-5; len: 15; v_gene: TRBV27; d_gene: NA; abundance: NA; CDR3nt: TGTGCCAGCAGTCTGGACAGATATGGCAATCAGCCCCAGCATTTT; CDR3aa: CASSLDRYGNQPQHF
j_gene: TRBJ2-2; len: 14; v_gene: TRBV29-1; d_gene: TRBD2; abundance: NA; CDR3nt: TGCAGCGCCAGGACTAGCGGGAGGGCCGGGGAGCTGTTTTTT; CDR3aa: CSARTSGRAGELFF
j_gene: TRBJ2-3; len: 18; v_gene: TRBV30; d_gene: NA; abundance: NA; CDR3nt: TGTGCCTGGGCATTGAGAGCCCGCCTAGCGACTAGCACAGATACGCAGTATTTT; CDR3aa: CAWALRARLATSTDTQYF
j_gene: TRBJ1-5; len: 16; v_gene: TRBV2; d_gene: TRBD1; abundance: NA; CDR3nt: TGTGCCAGCAGTGGACAGGGGGCCGACCCCAATCAGCCCCAGCATTTT; CDR3aa: CASSGQGADPNQPQHF
j_gene: TRBJ1-1; len: 14; v_gene: TRBV2; d_gene: NA; abundance: NA; CDR3nt: TGTGCCAGCAGTGTAACGGCAGGGAACACTGAAGCTTTCTTT; CDR3aa: CASSVTAGNTEAFF
j_gene: TRBJ1-2; len: 13; v_gene: TRBV29-1; d_gene: NA; abundance: once; CDR3nt: TGCAGCGCTACACAGAGGGGGAACTATGGCTACACCTTC; CDR3aa: CSATQRGNYGYTF
j_gene: TRBJ2-7; len: 15; v_gene: TRBV5-5; d_gene: TRBD1; abundance: NA; CDR3nt: TGTGCCAGCAGCCAACGGGACAGGGGGCTAAACGAGCAGTACTTC; CDR3aa: CASSQRDRGLNEQYF
j_gene: TRBJ1-1; len: 19; v_gene: TRBV10-3; d_gene: NA; abundance: NA; CDR3nt: TGTGCCATCAGTGAGTCGGGGCGGGGGGCGAATCCCATGAACACTGAAGCTTTCTTT; CDR3aa: CAISESGRGANPMNTEAFF
j_gene: TRBJ2-1; len: 15; v_gene: TRBV18; d_gene: NA; abundance: few; CDR3nt: TGTGCCAGCTCACCGGGACCGCGCTCCTACAATGAGCAGTTCTTC; CDR3aa: CASSPGPRSYNEQFF
j_gene: TRBJ1-1; len: 16; v_gene: TRBV18; d_gene: NA; abundance: NA; CDR3nt: TGTGCCAGCTCACCCGGGGGCACCCACCCGAACACTGAAGCTTTCTTT; CDR3aa: CASSPGGTHPNTEAFF